This T cell receptor beta chain comes out of a study of shared clonotypes between healthy human individuals. Some clones are missing from TCRdb's copy, which holds only in-frame ones; the method was immunoSEQ multiplex PCR. The top ten clones hold around 0.13% of a sample with 2 million to 2.5 million clones, roughly 95% of them seen once. The germline V gene encodes CDR1 MNHNS and CDR2 SASEGT. This CDR3 has 15 amino acids. V was clipped by 2 bases and J by 2 bases; unmatched bases: 6. The chain couples TRBV6-1 to TRBJ2-7; 7 bases are a match to TRBD1. This sequence was found in a man between 18 and 29 years old in good health. The sequencing sample was made of naive CD4+ T cells sorted from blood. The subset was: CD45RA+ positively selected. The CDR3 here is CASSEPGQHPYEQYF. For the CDR3, the DNA is TGTGCCAGCAGTGAACCGGGACAGCATCCCTACGAGCAGTACTTC.